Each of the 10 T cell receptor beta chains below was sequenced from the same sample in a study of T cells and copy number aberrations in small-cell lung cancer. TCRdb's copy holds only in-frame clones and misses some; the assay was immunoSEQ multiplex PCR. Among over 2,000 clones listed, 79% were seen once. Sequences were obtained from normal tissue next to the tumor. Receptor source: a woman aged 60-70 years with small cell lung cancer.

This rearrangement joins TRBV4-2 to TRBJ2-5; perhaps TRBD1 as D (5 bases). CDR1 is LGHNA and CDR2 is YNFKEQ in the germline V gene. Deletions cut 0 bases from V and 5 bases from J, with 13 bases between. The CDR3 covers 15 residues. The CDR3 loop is CASSQDTPGWETQYF. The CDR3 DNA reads TGTGCCAGCAGCCAAGATACCCCAGGGTGGGAGACCCAGTACTTC.

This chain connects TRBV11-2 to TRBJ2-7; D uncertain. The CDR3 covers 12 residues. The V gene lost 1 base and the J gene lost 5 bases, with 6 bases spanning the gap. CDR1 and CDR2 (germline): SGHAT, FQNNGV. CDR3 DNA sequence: TGTGCCAGCAGCTTAGCAGTCCACGAGCAGTACTTC. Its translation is CASSLAVHEQYF.

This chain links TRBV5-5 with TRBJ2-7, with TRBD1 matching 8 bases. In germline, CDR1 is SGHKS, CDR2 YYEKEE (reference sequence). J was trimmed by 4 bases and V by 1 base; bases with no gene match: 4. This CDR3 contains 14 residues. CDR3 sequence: CASSLKGQGYEQYF. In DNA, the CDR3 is TGTGCCAGCAGCTTGAAAGGACAGGGATACGAGCAGTACTTC.

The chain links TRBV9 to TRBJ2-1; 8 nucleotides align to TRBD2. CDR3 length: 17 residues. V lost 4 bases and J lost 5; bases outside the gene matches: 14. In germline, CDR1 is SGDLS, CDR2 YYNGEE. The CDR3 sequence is CASSPKVSGSLNNEQFF. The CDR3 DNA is TGTGCCAGCAGCCCGAAAGTCAGCGGGAGCCTGAACAATGAGCAGTTCTTC.

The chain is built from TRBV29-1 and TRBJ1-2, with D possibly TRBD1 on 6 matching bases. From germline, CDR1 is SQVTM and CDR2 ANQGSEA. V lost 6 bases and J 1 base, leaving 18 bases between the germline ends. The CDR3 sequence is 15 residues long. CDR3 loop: CSVPIGGAGNYGYTF. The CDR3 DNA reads TGCAGCGTCCCTATCGGGGGGGCGGGTAACTATGGCTACACCTTC. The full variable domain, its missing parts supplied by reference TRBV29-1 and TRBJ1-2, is SAVISQKPSRDICQRGTSLTIQCQVDSQVTMMFWYRQQPGQSLTLIATANQGSEATYESGFVIDKFPISRPNLTFSTLTVSNMSPEDSSIYLCSVPIGGAGNYGYTFGSGTRLTVV.

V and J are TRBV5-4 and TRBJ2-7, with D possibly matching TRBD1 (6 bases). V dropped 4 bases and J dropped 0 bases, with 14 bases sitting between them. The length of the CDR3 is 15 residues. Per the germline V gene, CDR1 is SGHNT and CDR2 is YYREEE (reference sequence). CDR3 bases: TGTGCCAGCAGCGAGCAGGGGCGACTCTCCTACGAGCAGTACTTC. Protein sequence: CASSEQGRLSYEQYF.

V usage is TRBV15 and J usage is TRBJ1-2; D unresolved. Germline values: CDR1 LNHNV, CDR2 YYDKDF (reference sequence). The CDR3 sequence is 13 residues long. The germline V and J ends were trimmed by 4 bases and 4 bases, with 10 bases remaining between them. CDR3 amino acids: CATSTGLAYGYTF. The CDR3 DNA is TGTGCCACCAGCACCGGACTGGCCTATGGCTACACCTTC.

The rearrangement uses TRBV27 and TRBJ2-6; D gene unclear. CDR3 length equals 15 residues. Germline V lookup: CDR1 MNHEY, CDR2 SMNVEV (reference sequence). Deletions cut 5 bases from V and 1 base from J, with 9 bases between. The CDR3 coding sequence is TGTGCCAGCAGTCCGGCGTCTTCTGGGGCCAACGTCCTGACTTTC. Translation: CASSPASSGANVLTF. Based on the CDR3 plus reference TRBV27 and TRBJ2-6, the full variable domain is EAQVTQNPRYLITVTGKKLTVTCSQNMNHEYMSWYRQDPGLGLRQIYYSMNVEVTDKGDVPEGYKVSRKEKRNFPLILESPSPNQTSLYFCASSPASSGANVLTFGAGSRLTVL.

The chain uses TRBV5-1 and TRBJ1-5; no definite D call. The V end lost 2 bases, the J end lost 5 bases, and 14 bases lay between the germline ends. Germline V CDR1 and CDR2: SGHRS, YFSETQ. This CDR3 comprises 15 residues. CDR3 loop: CASSLDGVVDQPQHF. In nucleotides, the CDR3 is TGCGCCAGCAGCTTAGACGGGGTAGTCGATCAGCCCCAGCATTTT.

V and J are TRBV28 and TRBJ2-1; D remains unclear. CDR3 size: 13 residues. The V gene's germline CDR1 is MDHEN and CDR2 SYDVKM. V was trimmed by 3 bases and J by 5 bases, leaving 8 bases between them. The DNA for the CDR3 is TGTGCCAGCAGTTTGACGCAAAACAATGAGCAGTTCTTC. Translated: CASSLTQNNEQFF.